The 15 T cell receptor beta chains listed next were all sequenced from one sample in a study of post-analysis software for immune sequencing data. Antigens of these TCRs are unknown. Unique molecular identifiers were built into the TCR beta cDNA libraries. TCRdb reanalysed the PCR reads using MiXCR and keeps one entry per CDR3 protein. Of about 400,000 distinct CDR3 sequences in the sample, roughly 30% are singletons; the top ten hold about an eighth. Study-wide results and caveats: TRBV5-6, TRBV5-1 and TRBV20-1 belonged to a set of five TRBV segments that were more frequent in patients than controls.

Sequences were obtained from blood. Source of these receptors: a girl between 10 and 17 years old with multiple sclerosis.

The chain is built from TRBV9 and TRBJ2-5, with a tentative D call TRBD2 (6 bases). The CDR3 is 15 amino acids. Trimming left V 0 bases short and J 2 bases short, with 11 bases between. From germline, CDR1 is SGDLS and CDR2 YYNGEE. The CDR3 is CASSVVGRGQETQYF. The CDR3 nucleotides are TGTGCCAGCAGCGTAGTCGGGCGGGGTCAAGAGACCCAGTACTTC.

CDR3 sequence (DNA): TGTGCCAGCAGCCGACCGGGATTTTCCTACAATGAGCAGTTCTTC. Encoded protein: CASSRPGFSYNEQFF. This chain connects TRBV7-2 to TRBJ2-1; a weak D match, TRBD2 (5 bases). The V and J ends lost 5 bases and 1 base respectively, with 12 bases between them. Germline CDR1 is SGHTA and CDR2 is FQGNSA. CDR3 size: 15 residues.

This clonotype was found once. V gene TRBV7-9 combines with J gene TRBJ2-7; D is unresolved. V was shortened by 0 bases and J by 4 bases, with 10 bases between the two germline ends. This CDR3 is 14 amino acids long. CDR1 SEHNR and CDR2 FQNEAQ come from the germline V gene (reference sequence). The CDR3 region is CASSLASQPYEQYF. CDR3 coding DNA: TGTGCCAGCAGCTTAGCAAGCCAACCGTACGAGCAGTACTTC. The whole variable domain, filled in from reference TRBV7-9 and TRBJ2-7, reads DTGVSQNPRHKITKRGQNVTFRCDPISEHNRLYWYRQTLGQGPEFLTYFQNEAQLEKSRLLSDRFSAERPKGSFSTLEIQRTEQGDSAMYLCASSLASQPYEQYFGPGTRLTVT.

The rearrangement uses TRBV10-2 and TRBJ1-2; 9 nucleotides match TRBD1. Losses at the gene ends were 4 bases for V and 2 bases for J; bases not matched to a gene: 2. The CDR3 extends over 14 amino acids. Germline V CDR1 and CDR2: WSHSY, SAAADI. The CDR3 DNA follows: TGCGCCAGCAGTGGAGACAGGGGGAACTATGGCTACACCTTC. This gives the protein CASSGDRGNYGYTF.

The chain is built from TRBV5-1 and TRBJ2-3; TRBD1 matches at 7 bases. The CDR3 consists of 16 residues. The V gene end was trimmed by 4 bases and the J gene end by 1 base; junction bases not matched to a gene: 9. The V gene's germline CDR1 is SGHRS and CDR2 YFSETQ. The CDR3 DNA reads TGCGCCAGCAGCCCCTTGACAGGGCTTCGCACAGATACGCAGTATTTT. It is translated as CASSPLTGLRTDTQYF.

This clonotype has more than one count but fewer than ten. The rearrangement uses TRBV27 and TRBJ2-1; maybe TRBD2 (7 bases). Trimming left V 0 bases short and J 7 bases short, with 13 bases between. Germline V lookup: CDR1 MNHEY, CDR2 SMNVEV (reference sequence). The CDR3 is 15 amino acids. The CDR3 loop is CASSLSARGLNEQFF. In DNA, the CDR3 is TGTGCCAGCAGTTTATCTGCGCGGGGGCTTAATGAGCAGTTCTTC.

In this sample, this clonotype turned up a few times. This sequence joins TRBV5-6 and TRBJ1-2; possibly TRBD1 for D (6 bases). V lost 0 bases and J lost 4, with 10 bases in between. Germline lookup yields CDR1 SGHDT and CDR2 YYEEEE. The CDR3 is 14 residues long. The CDR3 DNA is TGTGCCAGCAGCTTGGGCAGGGGACCCTATGGCTACACCTTC. Amino acid sequence: CASSLGRGPYGYTF.

This clonotype was found a few times. This sequence joins TRBV6-2 or TRBV6-3 and TRBJ2-7; D is ambiguous. The germline V and J ends were trimmed by 7 bases and 6 bases, with 13 bases remaining between them. Germline assignment: CDR1 MNHEY and CDR2 SVGEGT. This CDR3 comprises 12 residues. In DNA form, the CDR3 reads TGTGCCAGCAATTGGCTCGGTGCCGAGCAGTACTTC. It specifies CASNWLGAEQYF.

The V and J genes are TRBV5-1 and TRBJ2-3, with D maybe TRBD2 (5 bases). The CDR3 loop spans 13 amino acids. Trimming shortened V by 6 bases and J by 9 bases, and 17 bases separated the two germline ends. CDR1 and CDR2 (germline): SGHRS, YFSETQ. The CDR3, as DNA: TGCGCCAGCACCGCCGATTCCGGGAACACGCAGTATTTT. It specifies CASTADSGNTQYF.

This chain connects TRBV7-9 to TRBJ1-1, with D perhaps TRBD1 (5 bases). The V end was cut by 6 bases, the J end by 0 bases, with 17 bases between. Germline CDR1 reads SEHNR; CDR2 reads FQNEAQ (reference sequence). There are 16 residues in the CDR3. For the CDR3, the DNA is TGTGCCAGCAGACCGGGGACGGCCGGAGTGAACACTGAAGCTTTCTTT. It is translated as CASRPGTAGVNTEAFF. Combining the CDR3 with reference TRBV7-9 and TRBJ1-1 gives the whole variable domain DTGVSQNPRHKITKRGQNVTFRCDPISEHNRLYWYRQTLGQGPEFLTYFQNEAQLEKSRLLSDRFSAERPKGSFSTLEIQRTEQGDSAMYLCASRPGTAGVNTEAFFGQGTRLTVV.

Here the CDR3 reads CASSPPEGRTANYGYTF. CDR3 nucleotides: TGTGCCAGCTCACCACCCGAAGGACGTACAGCTAACTATGGCTACACCTTC. The gene calls are TRBV18 and TRBJ1-2; no clear D. Trimming removed 0 bases from V and 0 bases from J, with 14 bases in between. This CDR3 spans 17 amino acids. Per germline, CDR1 KGHSH and CDR2 LQKENI.

This clonotype has ten or more counts. CDR3 DNA sequence: TGCGCCAGCAGCCAAGTTCTCGTGCCGGATACGCAGTATTTT. It yields the protein CASSQVLVPDTQYF. The chain uses TRBV4-1 and TRBJ2-3; D unresolved. The germline V gene has CDR1 MGHRA and CDR2 YSYEKL. This CDR3 is built from 14 residues. V was shortened by 1 base and J by 6 bases, with 11 bases between the two germline ends.

As regards this clonotype: The conserved final phenylalanine or tryptophan is absent from the CDR3, which likely points to a read error. The V and J genes are TRBV20-1 and TRBJ2-7; D may be TRBD2 (5 bases). The germline V and J ends were trimmed by 0 bases and 0 bases, with 12 bases remaining between them. CDR1 DFQATT and CDR2 SNEGSKA come from the germline V gene (reference sequence). The CDR3 sequence is 15 residues long. The CDR3 region is CSARELASGSYEQYL. CDR3 DNA sequence: TGCAGTGCTAGAGAGTTGGCCAGCGGCTCCTACGAGCAGTACTTA.

There are many counts of this clonotype. This chain joins TRBV15 and TRBJ2-5; weak D call: TRBD1 (8 bases). V lost 6 bases, J lost 5 bases, and 16 bases lay in between. CDR1 is LNHNV and CDR2 is YYDKDF in the germline V gene (reference sequence). The CDR3 is 14 amino acids. CDR3 sequence (DNA): TGTGCCACCAGTATCAACAGGGGGGGTGAGACCCAGTACTTC. Protein product: CATSINRGGETQYF.

This sequence joins TRBV5-1 and TRBJ1-4, with D possibly matching TRBD1 (6 bases). The germline V gene has CDR1 SGHRS and CDR2 YFSETQ. With 0 bases removed from V and 13 bases from J, the gap between germline ends came to 16 bases. This CDR3 contains 14 residues. The CDR3 reads CASSLGVTGSRLFF. The CDR3 nucleotides are TGCGCCAGCAGCTTGGGTGTGACAGGATCGAGACTGTTTTTT.